Listed below are T cell receptor beta chains from one sample, sequenced in a study of blood T cell repertoires in COVID-19. Sequencing used immunoSEQ multiplex PCR; TCRdb keeps in-frame clones, though not all of them. This sample has 200,000 to 250,000 clones, with 75% to 85% found just once. Sequencing was carried out using peripheral blood. Receptors originate from a woman between 45 and 60 years old with acute or convalescent COVID-19. Each CDR3 is given with its conserved first and last residue. Each record gives: J gene, V gene, CDR3 protein.

TRBJ2-3	TRBV7-9	CASRGGNLGPSTDTQYF
TRBJ1-2	TRBV28	CASSLGGGRGGYTF
TRBJ1-3	TRBV27	CASSLSGSGNTIYF
TRBJ1-4	TRBV6-4	CASSGEAGKLFF
TRBJ2-5	TRBV5-1	CASSLGGREETQYF
TRBJ1-2	TRBV28	CASSLFGTAGDGYTF
TRBJ2-5	TRBV6-5	CASSTGLAQIETQYF
TRBJ1-3	TRBV28	CASSLPRGQSGNTIYF
TRBJ2-3	TRBV10-3	CAISARGSTDTQYF
TRBJ2-7	TRBV18	CASSQQDTKPKYEQYF
TRBJ1-2	TRBV27	CASRRGGSGGYTF
TRBJ1-2	TRBV28	CASSFLFPVRYGYTF
TRBJ2-7	TRBV5-1	CASSATGTSGLSYEQYF
TRBJ1-5	TRBV6-5	CASRTGTGLEPQHF
TRBJ2-4	TRBV5-1	CASSLASGAKNIQYF
TRBJ2-7	TRBV18	CASSPPGVYEQYF
TRBJ2-7	TRBV11-1	CASSLSQDRDHEQYF
TRBJ2-3	TRBV5-4	CASSLGGLDTQYF
TRBJ2-1	TRBV19	CASSWSGGAGEQFF
TRBJ1-6	TRBV27	CASTNGRDSPLHF
TRBJ1-2	TRBV18	CASSPQGVYGYTF
TRBJ2-5	TRBV19	CASSGTTYGETQYF
TRBJ2-5	TRBV5-1	CASSWGLAVFQETQYF
TRBJ1-1	TRBV6-5	CASGQNVNTEAFF
TRBJ1-1	TRBV5-1	CASKVRAVSGDTEAFF
TRBJ2-7	TRBV5-1	CASSLVGGSYEQYF
TRBJ1-2	TRBV2	CASSVYRVNYGYTF
TRBJ2-3	TRBV4-1	CASSQGGGVRDTQYF
TRBJ2-7	TRBV5-1	CASRLEGAYEQYF
TRBJ1-2	TRBV10-1	CASSESGQGLQF
TRBJ2-4	TRBV5-3	CARSPVPGQGPKNIQYF
TRBJ1-5	TRBV19	CASSIGTTQPQHF
TRBJ2-7	TRBV7-2	CASSSAPGLLSYEQYF
TRBJ2-3	TRBV11-2	CASSLGGTGGRADTQYF
TRBJ2-4	TRBV29-1	CSVEDTGGPKNIQYF
TRBJ1-5	TRBV6-5	CASSDDRGNQPQHF
TRBJ2-3	TRBV11-3	CASSLVGEGDTQYF
TRBJ1-3	TRBV28	CASSEGQGTGNTIYF
TRBJ1-3	TRBV2	CASSAFGTAGNTIYF
TRBJ2-2	TRBV9	CASSAPQVSGELFF
TRBJ2-4	TRBV5-1	CASSNDKGNIQYF
TRBJ2-3	TRBV15	CATSGRTSGPTDTQYF
TRBJ2-5	TRBV6-5	CATAGTGTTQYF
TRBJ2-1	TRBV7-2	CASSLHPSASSYNEQFF
TRBJ1-2	TRBV7-8	CASRQGFRGGGRGYTF
TRBJ1-1	TRBV5-1	CASSGGQGQLNTEAFF
TRBJ2-4	TRBV9	CASSTGNIQYF